The T cell receptor (beta chain) described here comes from a study of CD8+CD57+ T cells in acquired aplastic anemia. Background on the study: Sorted CD4+ and CD8+ cells yielded DNA averaging approximately 3.4 ug. On average, healthy donors gave some 11 million reads for CD4+ cells.

After removal of 0 bases from V and 4 bases from J, the junction contained 6 bases not matched to a gene. The CDR3 has 16 amino acids. Looked up from germline, CDR1 is LGHNA and CDR2 is YNFKEQ. This clonotype was counted many times. The template used for profiling TCR beta VDJ and CDR3 was genomic DNA. TCRdb re-analysed the reads in MiXCR, keeping a single row per CDR3 protein. Of some 150,000 distinct CDR3 sequences in the sample, around two fifths were seen once. The rearrangement joins TRBV4-2 to TRBJ2-3, with 8 bases lining up with TRBD2. This clonotype originated in a human donor in good health, serving as a control. Sequencing was carried out using sorted CD4+, CD8+, or CD8+CD57+ T cells (not recorded which) from PBMCs. Written as DNA, the CDR3 is TGTGCCAGCAGCCAAGATCTGGCTAGCGGGTCAGATACGCAGTATTTT. Translating it yields CASSQDLASGSDTQYF.